This T cell receptor (beta chain) stems from a study of CD8+CD57+ T cells in acquired aplastic anemia. Germline assignment: CDR1 LNHNV and CDR2 YYDKDF (reference sequence). The CDR3 is made up of 15 amino acids. V was shortened by 3 bases and J by 1 base, with 12 bases between the two germline ends. Selection for sequencing was limited to patients who had shown CD8+CD57+ cell expansion by flow cytometry. Genomic DNA acted as the template from which TCR beta VDJ combination and CDR3 sequence profiling were carried out. TCRdb redid the calling of the reads with MiXCR, one entry per CDR3 protein. The sample has 80,000 or so distinct CDR3 sequences; about three quarters are singletons.

This clonotype originated in a human donor with aplastic anemia. The sequenced material came from sorted CD4+, CD8+, or CD8+CD57+ T cells (not recorded which) from PBMCs. V and J are TRBV15 and TRBJ1-2; the D is unclear. CDR3 sequence: CATSSPRHLNYGYTF. The CDR3 DNA is TGTGCCACCAGCAGTCCGAGACACCTTAACTATGGCTACACCTTC.